Below, 10 T cell receptor beta chains from the same sample are listed, as sequenced in a study of cytomegalovirus exposure and HLA in healthy donors. Use of 60 Vbeta and 13 Jbeta primers characterized the PCR. Profiling relied on immunoSEQ multiplex PCR, and the TCRdb table lists in-frame clones only, not all of them. The sample includes 85,000 to 90,000 clones, roughly 66% of them seen just once. Sequenced: PBMCs. The receptors come from a man aged 30 to 45 in good health and CMV-seronegative.

There are a few counts of this clone. V usage is TRBV5-1 and J usage is TRBJ2-2, with 7 bases fitting TRBD2. J gave up 4 bases and V 2 bases, and 2 bases lay outside the gene matches. Germline lookup yields CDR1 SGHRS and CDR2 YFSETQ. The CDR3 sequence is 14 residues long. The CDR3 here is CASSFSGGTGELFF. The CDR3 DNA is TGCGCCAGCAGCTTCTCGGGGGGCACCGGGGAGCTGTTTTTT.

The genes are TRBV5-6 and TRBJ1-1; 7 bases agree with TRBD1. The CDR3 has 13 residues. Germline-derived CDR1 and CDR2 are SGHDT and YYEEEE. The trim removed 4 bases at V and 7 bases at J, leaving 7 bases unmatched. The CDR3 DNA reads TGTGCCAGCAGCGGGGGACAGAACTATGAAGCTTTCTTT. It specifies CASSGGQNYEAFF.

This clone has a handful of counts. CDR3 sequence: CASSRDRGRYNEQFF. Written as DNA, the CDR3 is TGTGCCAGCAGCCGGGACAGGGGGCGATACAATGAGCAGTTCTTC. The rearrangement uses TRBV7-9 and TRBJ2-1; 12 nucleotides agree with TRBD1. Trimming at V came to 5 bases and at J to 4 bases, leaving 3 bases not matched to a gene. Per the germline V gene, CDR1 is SEHNR and CDR2 is FQNEAQ (reference sequence). The CDR3 loop spans 15 amino acids.

V usage is TRBV6-5 and J usage is TRBJ2-3; 8 bases match TRBD2. Trimming cost V 2 bases and J 4 bases; bases outside gene matches: 5. In germline, CDR1 is MNHEY, CDR2 SVGAGI. The CDR3 extends over 15 amino acids. The CDR3 protein is CASSYAGGGADTQYF. CDR3 DNA sequence: TGTGCCAGCAGTTACGCGGGGGGCGGTGCAGATACGCAGTATTTT.

For the CDR3, the DNA is TGTGCCAGCAGTTCCCAACCCCCCCGACAGGGGAACTATGGCTACACCTTC. Translating gives CASSSQPPRQGNYGYTF. The chain recombines TRBV28 with TRBJ1-2, with 8 bases aligning to TRBD1. Germline CDR1 and CDR2: MDHEN and SYDVKM. The CDR3 is 17 residues long. After removal of 4 bases from V and 2 bases from J, the junction contained 12 bases not matched to a gene.

The sample holds a few counts of this clone. This sequence joins TRBV2 and TRBJ2-5, with 9 bases matching TRBD1. Germline-derived CDR1 and CDR2 are SNHLY and FYNNEI. The CDR3 totals 14 residues. After removal of 6 bases from V and 5 bases from J, the junction contained 7 bases not matched to a gene. The CDR3 DNA reads TGTGCCAGCAGGCGGGGACAGGGCAGCGAGACCCAGTACTTC. Its translation is CASRRGQGSETQYF.

The CDR3, as DNA: TGTGCCAGCAGCTTAGGTATGACACACACGAACACTGAAGCTTTCTTT. Translated: CASSLGMTHTNTEAFF. V gene TRBV7-2 combines with J gene TRBJ1-1; no firm D call. CDR1 SGHTA and CDR2 FQGNSA come from the germline V gene. This CDR3 contains 16 residues. Trimming removed 1 base at V and 1 base at J, with 13 bases between.

Only one count was recorded for this clone. J is TRBJ2-5 and V is TRBV4-1; D is uncertain. Trimming took off 1 base at V and 5 bases at J, with 11 bases between the two ends. This CDR3 is 14 amino acids long. CDR1 is MGHRA and CDR2 is YSYEKL in the germline V gene. CDR3 DNA: TGCGCCAGCAGCCAAGTAGTTCTAGTGGAGACCCAGTACTTC. This encodes CASSQVVLVETQYF.

This clone has a handful of counts. The V and J genes are TRBV28 and TRBJ2-7; D is possibly TRBD1 (5 bases). V gave up 5 bases and J gave up 5 bases, with 19 bases separating them. This CDR3 contains 15 residues. In germline, CDR1 is MDHEN, CDR2 SYDVKM. The CDR3 is CASSPSRDFRHEQYF. CDR3 DNA: TGTGCCAGCAGTCCGAGCAGGGATTTTAGACACGAGCAGTACTTC.

The CDR3 DNA reads TGTGCCAGCAGTCCGTCAGCGGGACTCTACAATGAGCAGTTCTTC. Protein product: CASSPSAGLYNEQFF. This chain links TRBV27 with TRBJ2-1; the match to TRBD2 covers 7 bases. Trimming cost V 5 bases and J 3 bases; bases outside gene matches: 7. CDR3 length: 15 residues. The germline V gene has CDR1 MNHEY and CDR2 SMNVEV (reference sequence).